The 29 T cell receptor beta chains in this list originate from one sample, sequenced in a study of blood T cell repertoires in COVID-19. Libraries were prepared by immunoSEQ multiplex PCR; TCRdb keeps only in-frame clonotypes and omits some of them. The sample shows 150,000 to 200,000 clones, approximately 88% of them seen only once. The sample taken for sequencing was PBMCs or T cells enriched from blood (not recorded which). The receptors stem from a woman aged 60-75 years who had recovered from COVID-19.

The V gene is TRBV27, the J gene TRBJ2-7; 9 bases match TRBD2. The CDR3 spans 14 residues. The V segment lost 4 bases and the J segment 4 bases; nucleotides outside the gene matches: 5. In germline, CDR1 is MNHEY, CDR2 SMNVEV (reference sequence). CDR3 in DNA: TGTGCCAGCAGTTGGCAAACTAGCGGGTACGAGCAGTACTTC. It translates to CASSWQTSGYEQYF.

This sequence joins TRBV19 and TRBJ1-6, with 8 bases identical to TRBD1. This CDR3 region has 15 residues. The V gene end was trimmed by 9 bases and the J gene end by 10 bases; junction bases not matched to a gene: 14. Germline loops: CDR1 LNHDA, CDR2 SQIVND (reference sequence). Here the CDR3 DNA reads TGTGCCAGCTCCGACTTTACAGGGGGTGAATCACCCCTCCACTTT. This encodes CASSDFTGGESPLHF. The full variable domain, in which reference TRBV19 and TRBJ1-6 provide the parts outside the CDR3, is DGGITQSPKYLFRKEGQNVTLSCEQNLNHDAMYWYRQDPGQGLRLIYYSQIVNDFQKGDIAEGYSVSREKKESFPLTVTSAQKNPTAFYLCASSDFTGGESPLHFGNGTRLTVT.

The chain combines TRBV28 with TRBJ2-3; a possible D gene is TRBD2 (5 bases). The CDR3 is made up of 15 amino acids. From germline, CDR1 is MDHEN and CDR2 SYDVKM. The V and J ends lost 2 bases and 5 bases respectively, with 14 bases between them. The CDR3 bases are TGTGCCAGCAGTTTAATTAGCGAGCTGAGAGATACGCAGTATTTT. Its protein is CASSLISELRDTQYF.

The gene calls are TRBV28 and TRBJ2-7; 8 bases fit TRBD2. CDR1 is MDHEN, CDR2 SYDVKM, per germline. With V trimmed by 5 bases and J by 8 bases, 14 bases remained unmatched. The CDR3 consists of 15 residues. The CDR3 sequence is CASSDRTSLLGQQYF. Here the CDR3 DNA reads TGTGCCAGCAGTGACCGGACTAGCCTACTAGGTCAGCAGTACTTC.

V gene TRBV9 combines with J gene TRBJ2-5; D unclear. From germline, CDR1 is SGDLS and CDR2 YYNGEE. Trimming took off 0 bases at V and 5 bases at J, with 8 bases between the two ends. The length of the CDR3 is 13 residues. The CDR3 DNA is TGTGCCAGCAGCGTAGCCCAACTCGAGACCCAGTACTTC. This codes for CASSVAQLETQYF.

This chain joins TRBV12-5 and TRBJ2-3, with 11 positions matching TRBD2. The V and J ends lost 6 bases and 13 bases, in that order; junction bases with no gene match: 12. This CDR3 is built from 14 residues. Per germline, CDR1 LGHNT and CDR2 FRNRAP. CDR3 DNA sequence: TGTGCTAGTGGCCTACTAGCGGGGGCCCTGGAGAAGTATTTT. It translates to CASGLLAGALEKYF.

This sequence joins TRBV15 and TRBJ1-2, with 11 bases aligning to TRBD1. Germline-derived CDR1 and CDR2 are LNHNV and YYDKDF (reference sequence). V shed 3 bases, J shed 4 bases, and the junction held 7 bases outside the gene matches. The CDR3 contains 16 residues. CDR3 bases: TGTGCCACCAGCAGCTCCGCCGGGACAGGGGGCTATGGCTACACCTTC. This translates into CATSSSAGTGGYGYTF.

This chain links TRBV5-4 with TRBJ2-5; 12 bases match TRBD2. Germline V gene data show CDR1 as SGHNT and CDR2 as YYREEE (reference sequence). The CDR3 loop spans 17 amino acids. J gave up 5 bases and V 0 bases, and 8 bases lay outside the gene matches. The CDR3 bases are TGTGCCAGCAGCTTGGGTCTAGCGGGGGGGCTAGTGGAGACCCAGTACTTC. Translated: CASSLGLAGGLVETQYF. Combining the CDR3 with reference TRBV5-4 and TRBJ2-5 gives the whole variable domain ETGVTQSPTHLIKTRGQQVTLRCSSQSGHNTVSWYQQALGQGPQFIFQYYREEENGRGNFPPRFSGLQFPNYSSELNVNALELDDSALYLCASSLGLAGGLVETQYFGPGTRLLVL.

V usage is TRBV19 and J usage is TRBJ1-5, with no clear D. The CDR3 contains 13 residues. V was pared by 5 bases and J by 9 bases, with 14 bases between. CDR1 is LNHDA, CDR2 SQIVND, per germline (reference sequence). CDR3 bases: TGTGCCAGTAGTGAGGGCTTTTTTAGGCCCCAGCATTTT. It specifies CASSEGFFRPQHF.

The genes are TRBV4-1 and TRBJ1-4; D gene unclear. Germline V gene data show CDR1 as MGHRA and CDR2 as YSYEKL. CDR3 length: 16 amino acids. V gave up 0 bases and J gave up 0 bases, with 8 bases separating them. CDR3 protein: CASSQDRTTTNEKLFF. DNA of the CDR3: TGCGCCAGCAGCCAAGATCGAACAACAACTAATGAAAAACTGTTTTTT.

A word on this clone: At the DNA level, this CDR3 is encoded by other sequences in the same sample as well. V usage is TRBV30 and J usage is TRBJ1-5; D is unclear. The germline CDR1 and CDR2 sequences are GTSNPN and SVGIG (reference sequence). The CDR3 contains 13 residues. V lost 3 bases to trimming and J lost 0 bases, with 6 bases between them. The chain's CDR3 is CAWSPGSNQPQHF. The CDR3 nucleotides are TGTGCCTGGAGCCCGGGTAGCAATCAGCCCCAGCATTTT.

The chain is built from TRBV2 and TRBJ2-2; 11 bases are shared with TRBD2. Germline lookup yields CDR1 SNHLY and CDR2 FYNNEI. The length of the CDR3 is 15 residues. Trimming removed 4 bases from V and 5 bases from J; junction bases left unmatched: 3. The CDR3 spells CASSGTSGWTGELFF. The CDR3 nucleotides read TGTGCCAGCAGTGGGACTAGCGGGTGGACCGGGGAGCTGTTTTTT.

This chain uses TRBV7-9 with TRBJ1-2; D uncertain. From germline, CDR1 is SEHNR and CDR2 FQNEAQ (reference sequence). CDR3 length: 15 residues. Trimming cost V 7 bases and J 2 bases, with 17 bases left between them. CDR3 sequence reads: CASNPPRGLNYGYTF. CDR3 bases: TGTGCCAGCAATCCCCCTCGGGGATTGAACTATGGCTACACCTTC.

The V call is TRBV6-1, the J call TRBJ2-4, with a possible D match to TRBD1 (5 bases). Germline V lookup: CDR1 MNHNS, CDR2 SASEGT. This CDR3 contains 11 residues. Trimming cost V 3 bases and J 9 bases, with 6 bases left between them. The CDR3 spells CASSDRVIQYF. CDR3 in DNA: TGTGCCAGCAGTGACAGGGTCATTCAGTACTTC.

The chain carries TRBV9 and TRBJ1-2, with 8 bases identical to TRBD1. V dropped 7 bases and J dropped 2; count of bases not matched to a gene: 4. Germline loops: CDR1 SGDLS, CDR2 YYNGEE. The CDR3 extends over 13 amino acids. The CDR3 nucleotides are TGTGCCAGCTCTAGGGACAGGAACTATGGCTACACCTTC. It specifies CASSRDRNYGYTF.

This clone was seen a single time. This chain links TRBV2 with TRBJ2-7; D is perhaps TRBD2 (7 bases). V was cut by 7 bases and J by 0 bases, with 10 bases left in between. Germline V gene lookup returns CDR1 SNHLY and CDR2 FYNNEI. This CDR3 contains 13 residues. The CDR3 DNA sequence: TGTGCCAGCAACGGGGGGCCCTCCTACGAGCAGTACTTC. The encoded protein is CASNGGPSYEQYF. Variable domain in full (rest from reference TRBV2 and TRBJ2-7): EPEVTQTPSHQVTQMGQEVILRCVPISNHLYFYWYRQILGQKVEFLVSFYNNEISEKSEIFDDQFSVERPDGSNFTLKIRSTKLEDSAMYFCASNGGPSYEQYFGPGTRLTVT.

The rearrangement links TRBV29-1 to TRBJ2-5; weak D call: TRBD2 (5 bases). The CDR3 contains 13 residues. V dropped 4 bases and J dropped 5 bases, with 14 bases sitting between them. Germline V gene data show CDR1 as SQVTM and CDR2 as ANQGSEA. Here the CDR3 reads CSVVRGPGETQYF. CDR3 sequence (DNA): TGCAGCGTTGTTCGCGGGCCGGGGGAGACCCAGTACTTC.

The V call is TRBV28, the J call TRBJ2-1, with 11 bases matching TRBD2. The length of the CDR3 is 15 residues. CDR1 is MDHEN, CDR2 SYDVKM, per germline. V gave up 4 bases and J gave up 6 bases; unmatched junction bases: 5. CDR3: CASSSLAGGPNEQFF. The CDR3 DNA follows: TGTGCCAGCAGTTCGTTAGCGGGAGGGCCCAATGAGCAGTTCTTC.

This clone was detected a few times. One end of the junction is discordant with germline, which a read error may explain. This chain links TRBV7-7 with TRBJ2-1, with 12 bases matching TRBD2. Germline V gene lookup returns CDR1 SSHAT and CDR2 FNYEAQ (reference sequence). The CDR3 has 18 residues. CDR3 protein: CASSLLAGGPSSYNEQFF. The DNA of the CDR3 is TGTGCTAGCAGCTTGCTAGCGGGGGGGCCTAGCTCCTACAATGAGCAGTTCTTC.

The chain is built from TRBV6-4 and TRBJ1-6; TRBD1 matches at 9 bases. Germline V gene data show CDR1 as MRHNA and CDR2 as SNTAGT. The CDR3 extends over 16 amino acids. The J segment lost 5 bases and the V segment lost 3 bases, leaving 5 bases of the junction unmatched. The CDR3 DNA follows: TGTGCCAGCAGTGAAACACAGGGGGCCCATAATTCACCCCTCCACTTT. This sequence encodes CASSETQGAHNSPLHF.

The chain employs TRBV7-2 and TRBJ1-3, with D possibly matching TRBD1 (5 bases). The CDR3 is made up of 16 amino acids. CDR1 and CDR2 from the germline V gene are SGHTA and FQGNSA. Trimming removed 0 bases from V and 4 bases from J, with 13 bases in between. The CDR3 DNA is TGTGCCAGCAGCTTAGCGCCTCAGGGCTCCGGAAACACCATATATTTT. It codes for CASSLAPQGSGNTIYF. The full variable domain, rest sourced from reference TRBV7-2 and TRBJ1-3, is GAGVSQSPSNKVTEKGKDVELRCDPISGHTALYWYRQSLGQGLEFLIYFQGNSAPDKSGLPSDRFSAERTGGSVSTLTIQRTQQEDSAVYLCASSLAPQGSGNTIYFGEGSWLTVV.

This clone has a single count. This chain connects TRBV7-3 to TRBJ1-1; the D gene is possibly TRBD1 (5 bases). This CDR3 contains 13 residues. The germline CDR1 and CDR2 sequences are SGHTA and FQGTGA. V lost 6 bases, J lost 4 bases, and 12 bases lay in between. The DNA for the CDR3 is TGTGCCAGCAGTTCTGGCAGGGTCACTGAAGCTTTCTTT. Amino acids: CASSSGRVTEAFF.

The rearrangement joins TRBV9 to TRBJ2-1; 7 bases align to TRBD2. The length of the CDR3 is 15 residues. The germline V gene encodes CDR1 SGDLS and CDR2 YYNGEE. V was pared by 4 bases and J by 4 bases, with 8 bases of the junction left unmatched. The CDR3 is CASSPGGSLYNEQFF. CDR3 DNA sequence: TGTGCCAGCAGCCCCGGGGGGTCCCTTTACAATGAGCAGTTCTTC.

In this sample, this clone turned up many times. This sequence joins TRBV12-3 or TRBV12-4 and TRBJ1-1; D possibly corresponds to TRBD1 (6 bases). Trimming cost V 5 bases and J 7 bases, with 11 bases left between them. This CDR3 is built from 12 residues. The CDR3 spells CASSGTRSEAFF. In DNA form, the CDR3 reads TGTGCCAGCAGTGGGACAAGGAGTGAAGCTTTCTTT.

This clone was observed a few times. V and J are TRBV4-1 and TRBJ1-5, with D uncertain. The CDR3 has 14 amino acids. Trimming cost V 4 bases and J 2 bases, with 9 bases left between them. Germline CDR1 and CDR2: MGHRA and YSYEKL. The chain's CDR3 is CASSLSEGNQPQHF. CDR3 DNA sequence: TGCGCCAGCAGCCTTTCGGAGGGCAATCAGCCCCAGCATTTT.

In DNA form, the CDR3 reads TGTGCCAGCAGCTTAACGCAGGGGAACACTGAAGCTTTCTTT. Protein sequence: CASSLTQGNTEAFF. The rearrangement joins TRBV7-6 to TRBJ1-1; D possibly corresponds to TRBD1 (5 bases). The germline CDR1 and CDR2 sequences are SGHVS and FNYEAQ. CDR3 size: 14 residues. V was pared by 2 bases and J by 1 base, with 8 bases between.

The chain couples TRBV27 to TRBJ1-4; no clear D gene. The V end was cut by 4 bases, the J end by 6 bases, with 15 bases between. The CDR3 consists of 15 residues. Per the germline V gene, CDR1 is MNHEY and CDR2 is SMNVEV (reference sequence). The CDR3 sequence is CASSSGKGKDEKLFF. The CDR3 DNA sequence: TGTGCCAGCAGTTCCGGGAAGGGAAAGGATGAAAAACTGTTTTTT.

The chain is built from TRBV28 and TRBJ2-7, with 7 bases identical to TRBD1. Germline-derived CDR1 and CDR2 are MDHEN and SYDVKM. This CDR3 region has 15 residues. Losses at the gene ends were 3 bases for V and 1 base for J; bases not matched to a gene: 6. The chain's CDR3 is CASSFEAGGSYEQYF. The CDR3 nucleotides are TGTGCCAGCAGTTTTGAGGCAGGGGGATCCTACGAGCAGTACTTC.

This chain's CDR3 is CASSPTGDLGTEAFF. The CDR3 nucleotides are TGTGCCAGCAGTCCGACAGGGGATCTCGGGACTGAAGCTTTCTTT. The chain recombines TRBV27 with TRBJ1-1, with TRBD1 matching over 8 bases. The CDR3 is 15 residues long. The J segment lost 5 bases and the V segment lost 5 bases, leaving 10 bases of the junction unmatched. Germline V lookup: CDR1 MNHEY, CDR2 SMNVEV (reference sequence).